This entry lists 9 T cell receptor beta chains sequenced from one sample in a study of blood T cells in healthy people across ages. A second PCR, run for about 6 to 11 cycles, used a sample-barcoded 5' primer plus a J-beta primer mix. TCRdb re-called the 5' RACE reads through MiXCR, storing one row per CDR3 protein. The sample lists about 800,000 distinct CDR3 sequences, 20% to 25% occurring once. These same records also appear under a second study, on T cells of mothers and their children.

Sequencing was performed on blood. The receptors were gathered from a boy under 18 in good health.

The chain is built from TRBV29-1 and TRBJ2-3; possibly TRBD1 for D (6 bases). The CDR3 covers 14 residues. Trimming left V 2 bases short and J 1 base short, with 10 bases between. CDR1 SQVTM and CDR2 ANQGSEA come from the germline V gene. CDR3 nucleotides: TGCAGCGTTGAAAGGGGGTTTGGCACAGATACGCAGTATTTT. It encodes CSVERGFGTDTQYF.

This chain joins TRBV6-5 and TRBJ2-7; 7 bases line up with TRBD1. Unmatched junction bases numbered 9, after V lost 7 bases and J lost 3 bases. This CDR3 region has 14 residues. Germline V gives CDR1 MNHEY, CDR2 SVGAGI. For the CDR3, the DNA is TGTGCCAGCACCCAAGGGGACAGCAACTACGAGCAGTACTTC. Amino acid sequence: CASTQGDSNYEQYF.

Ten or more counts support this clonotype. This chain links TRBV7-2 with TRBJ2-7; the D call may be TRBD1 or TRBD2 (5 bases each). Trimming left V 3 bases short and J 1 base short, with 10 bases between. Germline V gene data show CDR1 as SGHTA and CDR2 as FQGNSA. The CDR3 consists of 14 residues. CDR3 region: CASSLGPGSYEQYF. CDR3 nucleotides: TGTGCCAGCAGCTTGGGACCGGGTTCCTACGAGCAGTACTTC.

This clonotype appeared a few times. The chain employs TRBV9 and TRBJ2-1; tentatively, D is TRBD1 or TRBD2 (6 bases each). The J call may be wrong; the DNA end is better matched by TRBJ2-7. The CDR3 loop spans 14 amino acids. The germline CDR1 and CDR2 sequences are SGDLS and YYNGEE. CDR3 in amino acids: CASSPEGGTYEQYF. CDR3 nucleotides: TGTGCCAGCAGCCCCGAGGGGGGCACTTACGAGCAGTACTTC.

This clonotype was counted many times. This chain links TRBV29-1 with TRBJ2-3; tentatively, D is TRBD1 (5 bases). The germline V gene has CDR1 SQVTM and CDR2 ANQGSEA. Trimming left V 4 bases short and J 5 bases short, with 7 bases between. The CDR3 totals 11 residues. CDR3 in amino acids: CSVVRGDTQYF. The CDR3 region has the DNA TGCAGCGTTGTAAGGGGAGATACGCAGTATTTT.

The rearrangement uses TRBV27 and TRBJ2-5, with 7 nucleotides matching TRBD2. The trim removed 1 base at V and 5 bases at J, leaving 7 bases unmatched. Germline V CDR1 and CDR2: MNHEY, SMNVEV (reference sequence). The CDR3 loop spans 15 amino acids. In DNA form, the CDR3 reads TGTGCCAGCAGTTTATTTACGGGAGGAACGGAGACCCAGTACTTC. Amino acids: CASSLFTGGTETQYF.

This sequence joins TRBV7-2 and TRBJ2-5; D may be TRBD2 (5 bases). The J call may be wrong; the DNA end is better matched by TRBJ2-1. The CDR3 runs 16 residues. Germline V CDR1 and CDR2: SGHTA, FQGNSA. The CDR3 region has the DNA TGTGCCAGCAGCTTAGCCCCTAGCAGGATTGCAAATGAGCAGTTCTTC. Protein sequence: CASSLAPSRIANEQFF.

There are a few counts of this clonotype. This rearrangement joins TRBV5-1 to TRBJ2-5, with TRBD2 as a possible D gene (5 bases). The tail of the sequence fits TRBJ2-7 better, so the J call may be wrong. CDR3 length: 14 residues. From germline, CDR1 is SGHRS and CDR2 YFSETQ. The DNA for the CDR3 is TGCGCCAGCAGCTTCGAGGGTTGGGAATACGAGCAGTACTTC. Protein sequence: CASSFEGWEYEQYF.

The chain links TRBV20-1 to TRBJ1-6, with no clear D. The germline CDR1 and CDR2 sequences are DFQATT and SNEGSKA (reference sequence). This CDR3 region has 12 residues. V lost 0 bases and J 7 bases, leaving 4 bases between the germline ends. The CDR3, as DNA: TGCAGTGCTAGAGATTCCAATTCACCCCTCCACTTT. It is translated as CSARDSNSPLHF.